A single sample gave rise to the 26 T cell receptor beta chains below, sequenced in a study of shared clonotypes between healthy human individuals (dated by TCRdb to 2020 to 2021). Library construction relied on the immunoSEQ multiplex PCR assay. What TCRdb holds here is the immuneACCESS table cut down to in-frame rearrangements. Part of the clones is not present; checked against another copy, under half of the missing clones reflect an unresolved V gene, and the others are unexplained. The sample table shows about 1 million clones, and 60% to 80% are seen once. The ten largest account for 1.5% of the sample. Specimen: memory CD4+ T cells sorted from blood. Explained via the paper, the cell subset or site label denotes: CD45RA-negative fraction. The receptor source for this set is a man between 18 and 29 years old in good health.

This clone was observed once. CDR3 protein: CASSPTQEGYGYTF. The CDR3 coding sequence is TGTGCCAGCTCACCAACACAGGAGGGGTATGGCTACACCTTC. The rearrangement joins TRBV18 to TRBJ1-2, with a tentative D call TRBD1 (5 bases). Between the trimmed V and J ends, which lost 2 bases and 5 bases, there was a span of 12 bases. This CDR3 has 14 residues. Germline CDR1 is KGHSH and CDR2 is LQKENI.

The V and J genes are TRBV6-1 and TRBJ1-5; 10 nucleotides align to TRBD1. Germline values: CDR1 MNHNS, CDR2 SASEGT. The V gene end was trimmed by 4 bases and the J gene end by 2 bases; junction bases not matched to a gene: 5. The CDR3 length is 16 residues. This CDR3 reads CASSVGTGVGNQPQHF. Here the CDR3 DNA reads TGTGCCAGCAGTGTTGGGACAGGGGTAGGCAATCAGCCCCAGCATTTT.

In the case of this clone: Different DNA sequences within this sample yield the same CDR3. V is TRBV6-1 and J is TRBJ2-3, with D perhaps matching TRBD2 (5 bases). V lost 6 bases and J 1 base, leaving 8 bases between the germline ends. This CDR3 spans 13 amino acids. Germline assignment: CDR1 MNHNS and CDR2 SASEGT. The CDR3 DNA reads TGTGCCAGCAGAAGGACTGGCACAGATACGCAGTATTTT. This gives the protein CASRRTGTDTQYF.

V usage is TRBV6-6 and J usage is TRBJ2-1, with D maybe TRBD2 (6 bases). The CDR3 consists of 15 residues. CDR1 is MNHNY, CDR2 SVGAGI, per germline (reference sequence). With 7 bases removed from V and 0 bases from J, the gap between germline ends came to 13 bases. DNA of the CDR3: TGTGCCAGCAATCCCGGGACTTCCTCCTACAATGAGCAGTTCTTC. Encoded protein: CASNPGTSSYNEQFF.

The DNA of the CDR3 is TGTGCCAGCAGTTTAGATACAGGCTACAATGAGCAGTTCTTC. Its protein product is CASSLDTGYNEQFF. V is TRBV28 and J is TRBJ2-1, with D tentatively TRBD1 (5 bases). The ends were cut back, 2 bases at V and 3 bases at J, with 8 bases in the middle. Germline V CDR1 and CDR2: MDHEN, SYDVKM. This CDR3 has 14 amino acids. The full variable domain, completed using reference TRBV28 and TRBJ2-1, is DVKVTQSSRYLVKRTGEKVFLECVQDMDHENMFWYRQDPGLGLRLIYFSYDVKMKEKGDIPEGYSVSREKKERFSLILESASTNQTSMYLCASSLDTGYNEQFFGPGTRLTVL.

The chain recombines TRBV7-2 with TRBJ2-2; 9 bases line up with TRBD1. V was clipped by 5 bases and J by 5 bases; unmatched bases: 3. Germline loops: CDR1 SGHTA, CDR2 FQGNSA. The CDR3 is 14 amino acids. CDR3: CASSPDRGTGELFF. The CDR3 DNA reads as TGTGCCAGCAGCCCCGACAGGGGGACCGGGGAGCTGTTTTTT.

This clone appeared many times. The chain is built from TRBV5-1 and TRBJ2-2; the D gene could be TRBD1 or TRBD2 (6 bases each). CDR1 is SGHRS and CDR2 is YFSETQ in the germline V gene. Trimming removed 3 bases at V and 3 bases at J, with 12 bases between. This CDR3 is built from 15 residues. The CDR3 coding sequence is TGCGCCAGCAGCTCCCGGGGGCTGGACACCGGGGAGCTGTTTTTT. Its protein is CASSSRGLDTGELFF.

V usage is TRBV6-1 and J usage is TRBJ2-1; D might be TRBD2 (5 bases). Trimming removed 0 bases from V and 15 bases from J, with 15 bases in between. Germline V gene data show CDR1 as MNHNS and CDR2 as SASEGT. The CDR3 spans 13 residues. CDR3 in amino acids: CASSEARASSVFF. DNA for the CDR3: TGTGCCAGCAGTGAAGCGAGGGCGTCGTCGGTGTTCTTC.

The gene calls are TRBV30 and TRBJ2-3; D may be TRBD1 (5 bases). Germline loops: CDR1 GTSNPN, CDR2 SVGIG (reference sequence). The V end was cut by 5 bases, the J end by 4 bases, with 7 bases between. The CDR3 contains 11 residues. The CDR3: CAWGHADTQYF. Here the CDR3 DNA reads TGTGCCTGGGGACACGCAGATACGCAGTATTTT.

The chain carries TRBV21-1 and TRBJ2-3; the DNA was not compared with TRBD1, the D call given in the table. TRBV21-1 is noted as a pseudogene. CDR3 length equals 16 residues. The CDR3 DNA sequence: TGTGCCAGCAGCAAACCAGGGACAGGCATGACAGATACGCAGTATTTT. Translation: CASSKPGTGMTDTQYF.

As to this clone: This specimen includes other DNA sequences encoding the same CDR3. This chain connects TRBV7-9 to TRBJ1-4; tentative D call: TRBD1 (5 bases). Germline V gene data show CDR1 as SEHNR and CDR2 as FQNEAQ (reference sequence). This CDR3 comprises 14 residues. Trimming cost V 1 base and J 6 bases, with 9 bases left between them. The CDR3 DNA reads as TGTGCCAGCAGCTTAGGGGGAGGGGATGAAAAACTGTTTTTT. It is translated as CASSLGGGDEKLFF.

The chain combines TRBV9 with TRBJ2-2; 7 bases are shared with TRBD1. Germline-derived CDR1 and CDR2 are SGDLS and YYNGEE. This CDR3 has 15 amino acids. V was clipped by 3 bases and J by 7 bases; unmatched bases: 9. The CDR3 reads CASSATGVKSGELFF. The CDR3 nucleotides are TGTGCCAGCAGCGCTACAGGGGTAAAGAGCGGGGAGCTGTTTTTT.

The chain carries TRBV18 and TRBJ2-3; no firm D call. This CDR3 region has 16 residues. Trimming removed 1 base at V and 1 base at J, with 12 bases between. Germline V gives CDR1 KGHSH, CDR2 LQKENI. The CDR3 bases are TGTGCCAGCTCACCACAAAATCCCGCAGGCACAGATACGCAGTATTTT. This sequence encodes CASSPQNPAGTDTQYF.

This rearrangement joins TRBV6-1 to TRBJ2-1; D might be TRBD2 (5 bases). Trimming removed 2 bases at V and 0 bases at J, with 17 bases between. Germline loops: CDR1 MNHNS, CDR2 SASEGT. CDR3 size: 18 residues. The CDR3 loop reads CASSERGLGGSSYNEQFF. The CDR3 coding sequence is TGTGCCAGCAGTGAACGAGGTTTGGGTGGGAGCTCCTACAATGAGCAGTTCTTC.

In the case of this clone: A read error is possible here, since a much larger clone lies one base away. This CDR3 is also generated by other DNA sequences in the sample. This sequence joins TRBV7-2 and TRBJ2-2, with 8 bases that match TRBD1. V dropped 5 bases and J dropped 9; count of bases not matched to a gene: 11. Germline CDR1 and CDR2: SGHTA and FQGNSA. CDR3 length equals 15 residues. DNA of the CDR3: TGTGCCAGCAGCCTACAGGGGGGTCTAAGGCGGGAGCTGTTTTTT. Translating gives CASSLQGGLRRELFF. The variable domain in full, completed from reference TRBV7-2 and TRBJ2-2, reads GAGVSQSPSNKVTEKGKDVELRCDPISGHTALYWYRQSLGQGLEFLIYFQGNSAPDKSGLPSDRFSAERTGGSVSTLTIQRTQQEDSAVYLCASSLQGGLRRELFFGEGSRLTVL.

This clone was seen once. The chain uses TRBV4-1 and TRBJ2-7; 8 bases line up with TRBD1. This CDR3 has 15 amino acids. Germline V CDR1 and CDR2: MGHRA, YSYEKL. Losses at the gene ends were 4 bases for V and 0 bases for J; bases not matched to a gene: 5. The CDR3 coding sequence is TGCGCCAGCAGCCGTGGGACAGGCGGCTCCTACGAGCAGTACTTC. Translated: CASSRGTGGSYEQYF.

The V call is TRBV7-8, the J call TRBJ2-5; tentatively, D is TRBD2 (6 bases). CDR3 length: 12 residues. CDR1 is SGHVS, CDR2 FQNEAQ, per germline. Trimming stripped 6 bases from V and 5 bases from J, with 10 bases between. CDR3 in DNA: TGTGCCAGCAGGGGCGGAGGGGAGACCCAGTACTTC. It encodes CASRGGGETQYF. Full variable domain (remainder filled in from reference TRBV7-8 and TRBJ2-5): GAGVSQSPRYKVAKRGQDVALRCDPISGHVSLFWYQQALGQGPEFLTYFQNEAQLDKSGLPSDRFFAERPEGSVSTLKIQRTQQEDSAVYLCASRGGGETQYFGPGTRLLVL.

The V call is TRBV7-2, the J call TRBJ2-7; possible D gene TRBD2, 5 bases. Trimming left V 8 bases short and J 5 bases short, with 19 bases between. The germline gives CDR1 SGHTA, CDR2 FQGNSA. The CDR3 is 14 residues long. CDR3 residues: CASGFVQDFNEQYF. The CDR3 region has the DNA TGTGCCAGCGGGTTTGTGCAGGACTTCAACGAGCAGTACTTC.

The genes are TRBV13 and TRBJ2-5; D is tentatively TRBD1 or TRBD2 (6 bases each). In germline, CDR1 is PRHDT, CDR2 FYEKMQ (reference sequence). This CDR3 has 13 residues. V dropped 2 bases and J dropped 5 bases, with 9 bases sitting between them. The CDR3 DNA follows: TGTGCCAGCAGCTTAATAGGGGGGGAGACCCAGTACTTC. This gives the protein CASSLIGGETQYF.

This chain connects TRBV18 to TRBJ2-5; D is undetermined. The CDR3 is 17 amino acids. V dropped 0 bases and J dropped 2 bases, with 16 bases sitting between them. Germline loops: CDR1 KGHSH, CDR2 LQKENI. Here the CDR3 DNA reads TGTGCCAGCTCACCACCCCTGGAGCAGGATCCTCAAGAGACCCAGTACTTC. It specifies CASSPPLEQDPQETQYF.

Comment on this clone: The likely explanation is a read error, given a far larger clone one base away. The chain carries TRBV6-1 and TRBJ2-6, with 7 bases matching TRBD1. This CDR3 contains 15 residues. Trimming removed 6 bases from V and 2 bases from J; junction bases left unmatched: 4. Per germline, CDR1 MNHNS and CDR2 SASEGT. The CDR3 bases are TGTGCCAGCAGAGCTCAGGGGGCTGGGGCCAACGTCCTGACTTTC. Amino acids: CASRAQGAGANVLTF.

The rearrangement joins TRBV30 to TRBJ1-4; D unresolved. The CDR3 consists of 13 residues. The germline gives CDR1 GTSNPN, CDR2 SVGIG (reference sequence). The V and J ends lost 2 bases and 7 bases respectively, with 11 bases between them. Here the CDR3 DNA reads TGTGCCTGGAGTTCGGGTGTAAGTGAAAAACTGTTTTTT. Translation gives CAWSSGVSEKLFF.

The V call is TRBV30, the J call TRBJ2-3; D tentatively reads TRBD1 or TRBD2 (5 bases each). The CDR3 is 12 residues long. Germline CDR1 GTSNPN, CDR2 SVGIG (reference sequence). With 3 bases removed from V and 2 bases from J, the gap between germline ends came to 6 bases. As DNA, the CDR3 is TGTGCCTGGAGGGGGGACACAGATACGCAGTATTTT. Its protein is CAWRGDTDTQYF. The complete variable domain, with remaining parts taken from reference TRBV30 and TRBJ2-3, reads SQTIHQWPATLVQPVGSPLSLECTVEGTSNPNLYWYRQAAGRGLQLLFYSVGIGQISSEVPQNLSASRPQDRQFILSSKKLLLSDSGFYLCAWRGDTDTQYFGPGTRLTVL.

This clone was recorded only once. The rearrangement uses TRBV7-9 and TRBJ1-1, with 7 bases matching TRBD1. Germline V gene data show CDR1 as SEHNR and CDR2 as FQNEAQ (reference sequence). CDR3 length: 14 residues. The junction had 6 bases not matched to a gene; V was cut back by 1 base and J by 7 bases. As DNA, the CDR3 is TGTGCCAGCAGCTTAGACAGGGGTGGAAGTGAAGCTTTCTTT. It codes for CASSLDRGGSEAFF.

J is TRBJ2-1 and V is TRBV5-1, with D tentatively TRBD1 or TRBD2 (5 bases each). The germline gives CDR1 SGHRS, CDR2 YFSETQ. V lost 4 bases, J lost 6 bases, and 11 bases lay in between. CDR3 length: 13 amino acids. The CDR3 DNA sequence: TGCGCCAGCAGCCTGGGACCACCCAATGAGCAGTTCTTC. It codes for CASSLGPPNEQFF.

The chain joins TRBV10-2 to TRBJ2-2; 14 bases match TRBD2. The CDR3 contains 18 residues. Germline V gene lookup returns CDR1 WSHSY and CDR2 SAAADI. V shed 10 bases, J shed 6 bases, and the junction held 16 bases outside the gene matches. Here the CDR3 DNA reads TGCGCCACTCCCGGGACTAGCGGGAGCGCGGCCGGTGCCGGGGAGCTGTTTTTT. Its translation: CATPGTSGSAAGAGELFF.